These 9 T cell receptor beta chains share one sample of origin, sequenced in a study of blood T cells in healthy people across ages. It was with a sample-barcoded 5' primer and a J-beta primer mix that a second PCR of about 6 to 12 cycles was run. MiXCR, applied by TCRdb to the 5' RACE reads, yields one record per CDR3 protein. The table includes 780,000 or so distinct CDR3 sequences, approximately 55% detected once. The sequencing sample was made of blood. These receptor sequences come from an elderly man in good health.

This chain links TRBV6-5 with TRBJ2-7, with TRBD1 matching 8 bases. Germline CDR1 reads MNHEY; CDR2 reads SVGAGI. The CDR3 contains 15 residues. Germline trimming cut 1 base from V and 2 bases from J; bases unmatched to any gene: 4. The CDR3 loop is CASSYFLDRAYEQYF. The CDR3 DNA sequence: TGTGCCAGCAGTTACTTTCTGGACAGGGCCTACGAGCAGTACTTC.

The V gene is TRBV7-2, the J gene TRBJ2-1; a possible D gene is TRBD2 (6 bases). CDR3 length equals 18 residues. Looked up from germline, CDR1 is SGHTA and CDR2 is FQGNSA. Trimming shortened V by 0 bases and J by 2 bases, and 17 bases separated the two germline ends. The CDR3 spells CASSLASLAHSPYNEQFF. The CDR3 DNA reads TGTGCCAGCAGCTTAGCGAGCCTAGCGCATAGCCCCTACAATGAGCAGTTCTTC.

This chain uses TRBV6-5 with TRBJ2-7; 7 nucleotides match TRBD2. Trimming took 0 bases from V and 3 from J; bases not matched to a gene: 5. The CDR3 is made up of 15 amino acids. Germline CDR1 reads MNHEY; CDR2 reads SVGAGI. This CDR3 is CASSYSGGSGYEQYF. The CDR3 DNA is TGTGCCAGCAGTTACTCTGGCGGGAGTGGCTACGAGCAGTACTTC.

This clonotype came up a few times. The CDR3 region is CASSLWTGAGRYAYF. CDR3 sequence (DNA): TGTGCCAGCAGCTTATGGACAGGGGCTGGGAGATACGCGTATTTT. This sequence joins TRBV11-2 and TRBJ2-3; 9 bases are a match to TRBD1. Losses at the gene ends were 2 bases for V and 14 bases for J; bases not matched to a gene: 14. Looked up from germline, CDR1 is SGHAT and CDR2 is FQNNGV. The CDR3 has 15 residues.

This clonotype was found once. The CDR3 DNA reads as TGTGCCAGCAGTTTATCGGGTTTTGCTAGCGGGAACCTAAGGGATACGCAGTATTTT. As protein: CASSLSGFASGNLRDTQYF. The gene calls are TRBV28 and TRBJ2-3; 9 nucleotides agree with TRBD2. V shed 1 base, J shed 6 bases, and the junction held 17 bases outside the gene matches. Looked up from germline, CDR1 is MDHEN and CDR2 is SYDVKM. The length of the CDR3 is 19 residues.

The chain is built from TRBV29-1 and TRBJ2-5; possible D gene TRBD1, 6 bases. Germline V lookup: CDR1 SQVTM, CDR2 ANQGSEA. This CDR3 has 13 residues. Deletions cut 1 base from V and 0 bases from J, with 6 bases between. CDR3 amino acids: CSVEGDNQETQYF. In nucleotides, the CDR3 is TGCAGCGTTGAAGGGGACAACCAAGAGACCCAGTACTTC.

This clonotype was found a few times. The chain joins TRBV24-1 to TRBJ2-1; 9 positions match TRBD1. The V gene's germline CDR1 is KGHDR and CDR2 SFDVKD. The CDR3 length is 15 residues. V was clipped by 1 base and J by 7 bases; unmatched bases: 4. CDR3 amino acids: CATSDFRDRANEQFF. In DNA, the CDR3 is TGTGCCACCAGTGATTTCCGGGACAGGGCTAATGAGCAGTTCTTC.

This chain joins TRBV20-1 and TRBJ1-1, with unresolved D. The CDR3 is 12 amino acids. Trimming stripped 3 bases from V and 6 bases from J, with 11 bases between. The V gene's germline CDR1 is DFQATT and CDR2 SNEGSKA (reference sequence). CDR3 in amino acids: CSASYANAEAFF. As DNA, the CDR3 is TGCAGTGCTAGCTATGCAAACGCTGAAGCTTTCTTT.

This clonotype has just a few counts. V usage is TRBV14 and J usage is TRBJ1-2; tentatively, D is TRBD1 (6 bases). The length of the CDR3 is 15 residues. The ends were cut back, 0 bases at V and 4 bases at J, with 12 bases in the middle. CDR1 and CDR2 (germline): SGHDN, FVKESK. CDR3 loop: CASSQETGLSYGYTF. The DNA for the CDR3 is TGTGCCAGCAGCCAAGAGACAGGCCTCAGCTATGGCTACACCTTC.